Listed here is a single T cell receptor (beta chain). Germline CDR1 is SEHNR and CDR2 is FQNEAQ (reference sequence). V shed 3 bases and J shed 7 bases, with 13 bases lying between them. CDR3 length equals 15 residues. TCRdb's table, derived via immunoSEQ multiplex PCR, lists solely in-frame clones and lacks some. The sample includes 120,000 or so clones, 75% to 90% of them seen just once. This specimen comes from a study of blood T cell repertoires in COVID-19. This sequence joins TRBV7-9 and TRBJ1-6; TRBD1 might be the D (6 bases). Sequencing was done on a sample of peripheral blood. This TCR derives from a man between 65 and 85 years old with acute or convalescent COVID-19. CDR3 coding DNA: TGTGCCAGCAGCTTTGGGGGCCTTGGAAATTCACCCCTCCACTTT. Translating gives CASSFGGLGNSPLHF.